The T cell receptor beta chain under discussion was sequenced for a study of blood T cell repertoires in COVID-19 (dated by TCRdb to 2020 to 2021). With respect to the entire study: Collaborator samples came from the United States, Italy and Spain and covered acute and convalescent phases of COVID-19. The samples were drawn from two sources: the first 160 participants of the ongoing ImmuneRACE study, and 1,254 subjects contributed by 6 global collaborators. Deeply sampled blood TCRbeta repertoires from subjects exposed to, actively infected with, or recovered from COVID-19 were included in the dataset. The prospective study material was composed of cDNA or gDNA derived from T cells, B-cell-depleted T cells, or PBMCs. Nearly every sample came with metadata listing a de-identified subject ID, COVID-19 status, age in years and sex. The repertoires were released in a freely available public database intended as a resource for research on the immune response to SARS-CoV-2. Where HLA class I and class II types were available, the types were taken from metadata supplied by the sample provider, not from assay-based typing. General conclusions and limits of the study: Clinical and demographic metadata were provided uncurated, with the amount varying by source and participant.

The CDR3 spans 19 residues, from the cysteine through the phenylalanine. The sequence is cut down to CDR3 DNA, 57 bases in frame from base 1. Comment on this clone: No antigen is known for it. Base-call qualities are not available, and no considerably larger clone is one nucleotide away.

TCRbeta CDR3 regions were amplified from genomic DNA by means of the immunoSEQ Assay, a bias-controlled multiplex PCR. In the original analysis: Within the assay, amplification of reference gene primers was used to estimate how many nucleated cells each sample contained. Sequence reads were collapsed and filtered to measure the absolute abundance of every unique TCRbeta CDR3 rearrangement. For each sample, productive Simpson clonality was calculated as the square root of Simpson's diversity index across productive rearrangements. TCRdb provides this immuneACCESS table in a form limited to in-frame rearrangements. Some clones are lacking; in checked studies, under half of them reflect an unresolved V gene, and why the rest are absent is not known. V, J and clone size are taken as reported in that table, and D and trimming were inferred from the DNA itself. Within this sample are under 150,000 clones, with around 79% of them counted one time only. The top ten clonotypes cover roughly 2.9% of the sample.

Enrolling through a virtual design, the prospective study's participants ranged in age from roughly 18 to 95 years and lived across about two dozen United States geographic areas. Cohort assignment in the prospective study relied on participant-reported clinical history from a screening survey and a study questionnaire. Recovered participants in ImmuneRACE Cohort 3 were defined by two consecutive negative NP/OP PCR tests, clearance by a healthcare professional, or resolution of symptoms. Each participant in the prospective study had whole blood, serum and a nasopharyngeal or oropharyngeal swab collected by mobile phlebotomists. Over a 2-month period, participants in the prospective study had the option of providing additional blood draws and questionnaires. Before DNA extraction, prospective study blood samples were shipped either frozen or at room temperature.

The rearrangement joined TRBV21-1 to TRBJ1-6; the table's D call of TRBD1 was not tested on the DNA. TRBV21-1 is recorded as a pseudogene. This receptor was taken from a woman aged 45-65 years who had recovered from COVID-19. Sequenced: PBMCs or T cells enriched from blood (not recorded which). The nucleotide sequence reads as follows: TGTGCCAGCAGCCCTGGGGAACGACTTGGGACATCCGCCGGTGGTCCCCTCCACTTT. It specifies CASSPGERLGTSAGGPLHF.